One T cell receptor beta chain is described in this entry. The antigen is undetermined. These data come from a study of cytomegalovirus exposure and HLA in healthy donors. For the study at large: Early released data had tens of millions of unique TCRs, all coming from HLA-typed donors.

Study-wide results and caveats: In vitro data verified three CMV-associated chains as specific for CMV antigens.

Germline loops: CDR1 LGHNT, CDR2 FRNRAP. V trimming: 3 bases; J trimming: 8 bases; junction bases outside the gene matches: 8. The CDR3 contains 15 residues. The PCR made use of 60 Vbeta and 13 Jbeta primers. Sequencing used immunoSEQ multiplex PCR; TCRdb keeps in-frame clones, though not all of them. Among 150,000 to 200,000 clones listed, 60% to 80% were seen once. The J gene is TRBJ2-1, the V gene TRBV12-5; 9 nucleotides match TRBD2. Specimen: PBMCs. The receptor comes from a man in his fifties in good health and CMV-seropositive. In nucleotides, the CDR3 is TGTGCTAGTGGTTTTTGGGAGCGGGGGGCGGATGAGCAGTTCTTC. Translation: CASGFWERGADEQFF.